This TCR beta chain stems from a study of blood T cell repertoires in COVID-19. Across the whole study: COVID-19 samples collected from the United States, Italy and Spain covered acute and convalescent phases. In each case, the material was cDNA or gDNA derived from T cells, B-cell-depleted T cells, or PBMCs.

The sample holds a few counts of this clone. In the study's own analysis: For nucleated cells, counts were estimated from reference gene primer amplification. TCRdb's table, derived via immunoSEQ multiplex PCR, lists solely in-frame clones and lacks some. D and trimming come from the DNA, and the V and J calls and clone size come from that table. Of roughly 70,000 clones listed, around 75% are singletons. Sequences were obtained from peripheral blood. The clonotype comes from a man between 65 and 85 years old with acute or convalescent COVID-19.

As DNA, the CDR3 is TGTGCCAGCAGCGACAGGAATAATGAAAAACTGTTTTTT. Amino acids: CASSDRNNEKLFF. The chain employs TRBV5-6 and TRBJ1-4; possibly TRBD1 for D (6 bases). Germline V gene data show CDR1 as SGHDT and CDR2 as YYEEEE. The CDR3 sequence is 13 residues long. Trimming stripped 4 bases from V and 4 bases from J, with 8 bases between.